This section outlines one T cell receptor (beta chain) sequence together with its context. No antigen is known for it. In generating TCR beta cDNA, 5'RACE template switching with UMIs was used. TCRdb re-analyzed the 5' RACE reads; it lists each CDR3 protein once, without DNA. This repertoire includes roughly 150,000 distinct CDR3 sequences. This sample is part of a study of T cells expressing NK-cell markers. Study in general: With respect to HCMV, most of the eight sequenced donors were seropositive, and one was seronegative. Points from the study as a whole: Once again these clonotypes came out on top in the CD3+CD56-NKG2C+ fraction of several donors.

The sequence came from a man aged 18-75 years in good health. The sequenced sample consisted of blood T cells: a sorted CD56 or NKG2C T cell subset, CD4+ or CD8+ T cells, or bulk PBMC T cells (not recorded which).

This CDR3 reads CSVEEGREKLFF. V is TRBV29-1 and J is TRBJ1-4. Germline lookup yields CDR1 SQVTM and CDR2 ANQGSEA. The CDR3 runs 12 residues.